This TCR delta chain was observed in a study of γδ T cells in repeated Plasmodium falciparum infection. Across the study: Each infection was followed by sampling at 21 days, plus baseline and some pre-infection draws. Study results and limitations: In Vdelta2-negative, largely Vdelta1+, gammadelta repertoires, repeated controlled infections appeared to drive clonal selection waves.

This clone was seen a handful of times. Its antigen is as yet unknown. A far larger clone is only one base removed, so a read error is likely. The same CDR3 arises from other DNA sequences in this sample as well. Trimming cost V 0 bases and J 0 bases; bases outside gene matches: 16. From germline, CDR1 is GEAIGNYY and CDR2 EKD. CDR3 length: 20 residues. Flow sorting of PBMC yielded separate Vgamma9/Vdelta2+ and Vdelta2-negative gammadelta T cell populations for bulk repertoire analysis. TCRdb reanalysed the multiplex PCR reads via CATT. The sample consists of around 57,000 delta-chain clones, around 1.5% of them appearing once.

The sequencing input was gamma-delta T cells from blood. The sequence was obtained from a pool of human donors (malaria-infected and uninfected, not separated). The rearrangement uses TRDV2 and TRDJ1, with 9 nucleotides matching TRDD3. TCRdb lists no J gene, so it was determined here by aligning the DNA to germline. The CDR3 loop reads CACDTVLPGGSPQYTDKLIF. The DNA of the CDR3 is TGTGCCTGTGACACCGTCCTCCCTGGGGGATCTCCTCAGTACACCGATAAACTCATCTTT.